The 16 T cell receptor beta chains presented below share a single source sample, sequenced in a study of T cells in Graves' hyperthyroidism and ophthalmopathy. Amplified regions were TCR beta CDR3 sequences from RNA transcripts. The TCR CDR3 first-round RT-PCR relied on the HTBI primer set. TCRdb used MiXCR to reprocess the multiplex PCR reads, holding one entry per CDR3 protein. The table includes 550,000 to 700,000 distinct CDR3 sequences, roughly 46% detected once. The sequenced sample was peripheral blood or thyroid tissue (not recorded which). These receptors all come from an adult woman with Graves' disease, either hyperthyroidism or ophthalmopathy (not recorded which).

Many counts were recorded for this clonotype. The chain is built from TRBV5-1 and TRBJ2-7; 7 bases line up with TRBD2. CDR3 size: 15 residues. Looked up from germline, CDR1 is SGHRS and CDR2 is YFSETQ. The V segment lost 3 bases and the J segment 2 bases; nucleotides outside the gene matches: 8. CDR3 DNA: TGCGCCAGCAGCTGGCTAGCGGCAGGGACCTACGAGCAGTACTTC. Translated, it gives CASSWLAAGTYEQYF.

This clonotype was seen many times. The V and J genes are TRBV7-9 and TRBJ2-7; D may be TRBD1 (6 bases). Trimming took 5 bases from V and 2 from J, leaving 13 bases between them. This CDR3 spans 14 amino acids. Germline values: CDR1 SEHNR, CDR2 FQNEAQ (reference sequence). The CDR3 reads CASSPGTFPYEQYF. CDR3 DNA: TGTGCCAGCAGCCCAGGGACATTCCCCTACGAGCAGTACTTC.

This chain connects TRBV7-9 to TRBJ2-1; TRBD1 agrees at 7 bases. With V trimmed by 5 bases and J by 12 bases, 13 bases remained unmatched. In germline, CDR1 is SEHNR, CDR2 FQNEAQ (reference sequence). This CDR3 spans 14 amino acids. For the CDR3, the DNA is TGTGCCAGCAGCCGCGGACAGGACGGAAACATGCAGTTCTTC. It codes for CASSRGQDGNMQFF. The whole variable domain, filled in from reference TRBV7-9 and TRBJ2-1, reads DTGVSQNPRHKITKRGQNVTFRCDPISEHNRLYWYRQTLGQGPEFLTYFQNEAQLEKSRLLSDRFSAERPKGSFSTLEIQRTEQGDSAMYLCASSRGQDGNMQFFGPGTRLTVL.

The genes are TRBV2 and TRBJ1-6, with D possibly matching TRBD1 (5 bases). This CDR3 has 16 residues. The germline V gene has CDR1 SNHLY and CDR2 FYNNEI. The V end was cut by 6 bases, the J end by 6 bases, with 18 bases between. The chain's CDR3 is CASSREASGTNSPLHF. The CDR3 DNA reads as TGTGCCAGCAGCCGAGAGGCTAGCGGGACTAATTCACCCCTCCACTTT.

The gene calls are TRBV12-3 or TRBV12-4 and TRBJ1-5, with a weak D call TRBD1 (5 bases). The CDR3 runs 15 residues. The CDR3 here is CASKLGAPTNQPQHF. The CDR3 DNA reads as TGTGCTAGTAAGTTAGGGGCGCCGACAAATCAGCCCCAGCATTTT.

The genes are TRBV9 and TRBJ2-7; 9 bases map to TRBD1. Germline V gene sequence: CDR1 SGDLS, CDR2 YYNGEE. V lost 1 base, J lost 5 bases, and 13 bases stayed unmatched. The CDR3 is made up of 17 amino acids. CDR3 region: CASSVTGTGSRVHEQYF. In DNA, the CDR3 is TGTGCCAGCAGCGTAACCGGGACAGGGAGCCGGGTCCACGAGCAGTACTTC.

The gene calls are TRBV20-1 and TRBJ1-1; 9 nucleotides align to TRBD1. There are 12 residues in the CDR3. V trimming: 3 bases; J trimming: 8 bases; junction bases outside the gene matches: 4. In germline, CDR1 is DFQATT, CDR2 SNEGSKA (reference sequence). The CDR3 protein is CSARITGGEAFF. The CDR3 region has the DNA TGCAGTGCTAGGATTACAGGGGGCGAAGCTTTCTTT.

This clonotype was detected many times. The chain combines TRBV15 with TRBJ1-5; TRBD1 might be the D (5 bases). The CDR3 has 13 amino acids. V gave up 7 bases and J gave up 0 bases, with 7 bases separating them. Germline lookup yields CDR1 LNHNV and CDR2 YYDKDF (reference sequence). CDR3 DNA: TGTGCCACCACAGGGAATAGCAATCAGCCCCAGCATTTT. Amino acids: CATTGNSNQPQHF.

This clonotype has a count of ten or more. The CDR3 sequence is CSAPFEYGSYEQYF. CDR3 DNA sequence: TGCAGTGCTCCATTCGAGTACGGGAGTTACGAGCAGTACTTC. The V call is TRBV20-1, the J call TRBJ2-7; D may be TRBD2 (6 bases). Germline V CDR1 and CDR2: DFQATT, SNEGSKA (reference sequence). CDR3 length: 14 amino acids. V was shortened by 5 bases and J by 4 bases, with 18 bases between the two germline ends.

This clonotype was recorded many times. This chain links TRBV12-3 or TRBV12-4 with TRBJ1-5; D unclear. Between the trimmed V and J ends, which lost 6 bases and 7 bases, there was a span of 16 bases. The CDR3 length is 14 residues. The chain's CDR3 is CASRPEGDRQPQHF. CDR3 bases: TGTGCCAGCAGGCCTGAGGGTGATCGGCAGCCCCAGCATTTT.

This clonotype appeared a single time. The chain is built from TRBV20-1 and TRBJ1-5; tentative D call: TRBD1 (5 bases). V lost 0 bases to trimming and J lost 12 bases, with 21 bases between them. Germline V gene lookup returns CDR1 DFQATT and CDR2 SNEGSKA (reference sequence). This CDR3 contains 15 residues. The CDR3 sequence is CSARDQGGEPLGQHF. The CDR3 region has the DNA TGCAGTGCTAGAGATCAGGGAGGGGAGCCTCTGGGCCAGCATTTT.

This clonotype was counted at least ten times. The V call is TRBV7-9, the J call TRBJ1-1; D not certain. The ends were cut back, 5 bases at V and 1 base at J, with 8 bases in the middle. This CDR3 is built from 13 residues. From germline, CDR1 is SEHNR and CDR2 FQNEAQ (reference sequence). DNA for the CDR3: TGTGCCAGCAGCCGCGACCCGAACACTGAAGCTTTCTTT. Protein product: CASSRDPNTEAFF.

This clonotype was detected many times. The V call is TRBV7-2, the J call TRBJ1-4, with 9 bases identical to TRBD1. CDR1 is SGHTA and CDR2 is FQGNSA in the germline V gene. The CDR3 consists of 15 residues. V shed 5 bases, J shed 10 bases, and the junction held 11 bases outside the gene matches. The DNA of the CDR3 is TGTGCCAGCAGCGCAACAGGGGGCGAGAAGAGAAAACTGTTTTTT. This codes for CASSATGGEKRKLFF.

This clonotype was recorded at least ten times. The chain carries TRBV27 and TRBJ2-7, with 8 nucleotides matching TRBD1. CDR3 size: 15 residues. Germline values: CDR1 MNHEY, CDR2 SMNVEV (reference sequence). V was clipped by 6 bases and J by 2 bases; unmatched bases: 9. The CDR3 DNA sequence: TGTGCCAGCAGCTTAGACAGGGGAACGACCTACGAGCAGTACTTC. Translation gives CASSLDRGTTYEQYF.

This clonotype was recorded many times. The chain joins TRBV4-1 to TRBJ1-6; maybe TRBD1 (5 bases). The CDR3 runs 15 residues. Per germline, CDR1 MGHRA and CDR2 YSYEKL. The germline V and J ends were trimmed by 8 bases and 9 bases, with 20 bases remaining between them. CDR3 bases: TGCGCCAGCGGCCTCCAGGGAGGAGTAGTTTCACCCCTCCACTTT. This translates into CASGLQGGVVSPLHF.

This clonotype was observed a handful of times. The chain recombines TRBV25-1 with TRBJ2-3; either TRBD1 or TRBD2 may fit D (5 bases each). Germline-derived CDR1 and CDR2 are MGHDK and SYGVNS. The CDR3 runs 15 residues. Trimming took 6 bases from V and 0 from J, leaving 13 bases between them. The CDR3 here is CASRAGAGSTDTQYF. DNA of the CDR3: TGTGCCAGCAGGGCCGGGGCAGGAAGCACAGATACGCAGTATTTT.